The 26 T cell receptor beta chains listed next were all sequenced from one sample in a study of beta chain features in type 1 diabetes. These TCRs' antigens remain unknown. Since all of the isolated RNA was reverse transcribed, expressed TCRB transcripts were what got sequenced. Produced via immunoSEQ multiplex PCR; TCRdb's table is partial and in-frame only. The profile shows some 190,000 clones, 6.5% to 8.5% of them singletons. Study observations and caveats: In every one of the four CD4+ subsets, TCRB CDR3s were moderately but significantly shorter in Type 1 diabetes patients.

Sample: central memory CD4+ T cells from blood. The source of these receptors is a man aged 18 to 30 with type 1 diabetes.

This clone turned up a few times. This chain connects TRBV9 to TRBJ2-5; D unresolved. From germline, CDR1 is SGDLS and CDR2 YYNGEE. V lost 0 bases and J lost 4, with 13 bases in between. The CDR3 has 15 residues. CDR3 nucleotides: TGTGCCAGCAGCGTAGATCAGAGGAGTGGAGAGACCCAGTACTTC. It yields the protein CASSVDQRSGETQYF.

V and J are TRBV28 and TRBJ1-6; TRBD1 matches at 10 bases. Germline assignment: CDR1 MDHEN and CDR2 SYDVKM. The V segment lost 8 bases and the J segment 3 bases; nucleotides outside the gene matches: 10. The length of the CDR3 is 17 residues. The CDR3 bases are TGTGCCAGCCTAGACAGGGGGCGAGGGAGCTATAATTCACCCCTCCACTTT. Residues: CASLDRGRGSYNSPLHF. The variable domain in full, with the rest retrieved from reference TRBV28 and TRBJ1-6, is DVKVTQSSRYLVKRTGEKVFLECVQDMDHENMFWYRQDPGLGLRLIYFSYDVKMKEKGDIPEGYSVSREKKERFSLILESASTNQTSMYLCASLDRGRGSYNSPLHFGNGTRLTVT.

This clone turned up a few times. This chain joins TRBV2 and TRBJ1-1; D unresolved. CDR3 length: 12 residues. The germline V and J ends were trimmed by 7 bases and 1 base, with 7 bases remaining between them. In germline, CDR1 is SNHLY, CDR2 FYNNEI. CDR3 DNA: TGTGCCAGCAAAAAACAGAACACTGAAGCTTTCTTT. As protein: CASKKQNTEAFF.

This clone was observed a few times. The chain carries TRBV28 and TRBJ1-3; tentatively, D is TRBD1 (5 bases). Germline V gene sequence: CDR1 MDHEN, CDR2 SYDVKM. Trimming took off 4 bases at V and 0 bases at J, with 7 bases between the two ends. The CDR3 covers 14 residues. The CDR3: CASSSGGSGNTIYF. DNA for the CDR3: TGTGCCAGCAGTTCGGGGGGCTCTGGAAACACCATATATTTT.

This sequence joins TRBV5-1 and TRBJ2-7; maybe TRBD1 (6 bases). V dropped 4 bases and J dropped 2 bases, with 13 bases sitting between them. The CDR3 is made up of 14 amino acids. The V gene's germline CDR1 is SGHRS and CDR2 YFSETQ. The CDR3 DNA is TGCGCCAGCAGCCAACAGGGATCCCCCTACGAGCAGTACTTC. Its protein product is CASSQQGSPYEQYF.

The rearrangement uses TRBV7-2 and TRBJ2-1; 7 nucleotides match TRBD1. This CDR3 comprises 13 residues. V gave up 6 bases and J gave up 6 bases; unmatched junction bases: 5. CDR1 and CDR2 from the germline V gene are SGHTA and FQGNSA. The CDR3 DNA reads TGTGCCAGCAGTTCACAGGGGCGCAATGAGCAGTTCTTC. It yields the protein CASSSQGRNEQFF.

This CDR3 reads CASIRGENTEAFF. The CDR3 DNA reads as TGTGCCAGTATCAGGGGCGAGAACACTGAAGCTTTCTTT. The rearrangement joins TRBV19 to TRBJ1-1; TRBD1 might be the D (6 bases). The V gene lost 7 bases and the J gene lost 1 base, with 10 bases spanning the gap. The CDR3 runs 13 residues. CDR1 LNHDA and CDR2 SQIVND come from the germline V gene (reference sequence).

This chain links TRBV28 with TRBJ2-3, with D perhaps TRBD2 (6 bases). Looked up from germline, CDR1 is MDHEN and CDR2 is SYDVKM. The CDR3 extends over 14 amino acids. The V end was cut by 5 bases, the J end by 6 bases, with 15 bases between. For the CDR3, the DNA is TGTGCCAGCAGTCCCATGGCGGGGAGGGATACGCAGTATTTT. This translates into CASSPMAGRDTQYF.

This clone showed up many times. Written as DNA, the CDR3 is TGTGCCTGGAGTGTGATCCGACAGGGGGATTCACCCCTCCACTTT. It codes for CAWSVIRQGDSPLHF. V and J are TRBV30 and TRBJ1-6; TRBD1 agrees at 9 bases. The CDR3 loop spans 15 amino acids. With 0 bases clipped from V and 8 bases from J, the junction kept 5 bases outside the gene matches. The V gene's germline CDR1 is GTSNPN and CDR2 SVGIG (reference sequence).

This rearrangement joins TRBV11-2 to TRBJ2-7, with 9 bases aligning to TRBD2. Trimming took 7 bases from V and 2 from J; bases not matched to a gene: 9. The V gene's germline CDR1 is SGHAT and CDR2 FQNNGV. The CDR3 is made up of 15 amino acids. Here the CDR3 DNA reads TGTGCCAGCACCCCGGGAGGCGGGGGGGCCTACGAGCAGTACTTC. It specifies CASTPGGGGAYEQYF.

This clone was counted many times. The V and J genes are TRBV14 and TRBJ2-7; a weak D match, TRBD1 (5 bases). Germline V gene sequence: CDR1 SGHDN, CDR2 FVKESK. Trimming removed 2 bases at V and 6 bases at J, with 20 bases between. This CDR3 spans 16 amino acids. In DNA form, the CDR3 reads TGTGCCAGCAGCCAAAGTAATGCAGGGAAAGTCATCGAGCAGTACTTC. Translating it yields CASSQSNAGKVIEQYF.

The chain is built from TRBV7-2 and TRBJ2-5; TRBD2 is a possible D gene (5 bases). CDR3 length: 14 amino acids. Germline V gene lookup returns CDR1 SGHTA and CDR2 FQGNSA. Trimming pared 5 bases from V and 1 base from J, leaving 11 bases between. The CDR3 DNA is TGTGCCAGCAGCCAAAACGGAGGCCAAGAGACCCAGTACTTC. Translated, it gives CASSQNGGQETQYF.

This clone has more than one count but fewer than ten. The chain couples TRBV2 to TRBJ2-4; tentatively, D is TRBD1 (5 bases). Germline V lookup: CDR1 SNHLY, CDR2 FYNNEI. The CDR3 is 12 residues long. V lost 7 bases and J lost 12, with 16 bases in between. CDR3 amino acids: CASNGFTGPQYF. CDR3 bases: TGTGCCAGCAACGGGTTCACAGGACCTCAGTACTTC.

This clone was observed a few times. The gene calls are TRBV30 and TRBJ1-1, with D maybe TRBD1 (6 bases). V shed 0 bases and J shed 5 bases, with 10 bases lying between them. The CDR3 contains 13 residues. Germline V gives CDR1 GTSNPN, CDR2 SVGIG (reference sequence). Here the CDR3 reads CAWSVAQGTEAFF. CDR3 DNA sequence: TGTGCCTGGAGTGTAGCGCAGGGGACTGAAGCTTTCTTT.

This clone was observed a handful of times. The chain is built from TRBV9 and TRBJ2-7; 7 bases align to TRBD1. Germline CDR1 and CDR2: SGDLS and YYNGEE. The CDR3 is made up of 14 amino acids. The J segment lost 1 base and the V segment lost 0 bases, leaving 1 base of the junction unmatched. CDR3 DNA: TGTGCCAGCAGCGTAGACAGGGGTTCCTACGAGCAGTACTTC. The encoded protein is CASSVDRGSYEQYF. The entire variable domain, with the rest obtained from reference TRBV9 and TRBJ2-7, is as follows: DSGVTQTPKHLITATGQRVTLRCSPRSGDLSVYWYQQSLDQGLQFLIQYYNGEERAKGNILERFSAQQFPDLHSELNLSSLELGDSALYFCASSVDRGSYEQYFGPGTRLTVT.

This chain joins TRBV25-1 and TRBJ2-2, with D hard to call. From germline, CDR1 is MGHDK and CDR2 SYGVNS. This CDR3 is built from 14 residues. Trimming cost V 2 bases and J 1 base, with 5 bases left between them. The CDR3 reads CASSEVLNTGELFF. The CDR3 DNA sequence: TGTGCCAGCAGTGAAGTCTTGAACACCGGGGAGCTGTTTTTT.

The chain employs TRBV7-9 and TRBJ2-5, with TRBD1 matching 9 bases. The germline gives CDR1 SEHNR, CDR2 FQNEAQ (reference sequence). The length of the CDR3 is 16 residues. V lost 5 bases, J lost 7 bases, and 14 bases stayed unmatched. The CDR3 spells CASSLNNRGPIVTQYF. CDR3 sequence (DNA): TGTGCCAGCAGCCTAAACAACAGGGGGCCGATTGTGACCCAGTACTTC.

CDR3: CASSSGFRNSPLHF. The CDR3 coding sequence is TGTGCCAGCAGTTCAGGGTTTCGGAATTCACCCCTCCACTTT. The chain joins TRBV27 to TRBJ1-6; perhaps TRBD1 as D (5 bases). V dropped 4 bases and J dropped 7 bases, with 11 bases sitting between them. Germline V gives CDR1 MNHEY, CDR2 SMNVEV (reference sequence). The CDR3 length is 14 residues.

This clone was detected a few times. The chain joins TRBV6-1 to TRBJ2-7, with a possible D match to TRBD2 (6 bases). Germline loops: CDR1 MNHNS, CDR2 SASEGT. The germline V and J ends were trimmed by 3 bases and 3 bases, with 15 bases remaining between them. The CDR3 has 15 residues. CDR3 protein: CASSEQGGGLYEQYF. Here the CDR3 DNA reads TGTGCCAGCAGTGAGCAGGGAGGTGGCCTCTACGAGCAGTACTTC.

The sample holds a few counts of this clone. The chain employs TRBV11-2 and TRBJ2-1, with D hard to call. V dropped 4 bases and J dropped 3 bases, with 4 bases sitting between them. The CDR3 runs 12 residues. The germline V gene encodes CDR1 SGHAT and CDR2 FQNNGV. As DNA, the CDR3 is TGTGCCAGCAGCTCCCTCTACAATGAGCAGTTCTTC. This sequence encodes CASSSLYNEQFF.

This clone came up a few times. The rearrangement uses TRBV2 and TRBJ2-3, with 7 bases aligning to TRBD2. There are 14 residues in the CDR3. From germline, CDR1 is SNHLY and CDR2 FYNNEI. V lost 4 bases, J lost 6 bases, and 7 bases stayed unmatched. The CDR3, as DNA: TGTGCCAGCAGTGTCGGACTAGAGTCCGATACGCAGTATTTT. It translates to CASSVGLESDTQYF.

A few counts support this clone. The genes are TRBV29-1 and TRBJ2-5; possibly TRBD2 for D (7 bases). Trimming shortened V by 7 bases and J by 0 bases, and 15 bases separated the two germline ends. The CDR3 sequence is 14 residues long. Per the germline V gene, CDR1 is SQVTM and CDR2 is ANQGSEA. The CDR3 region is CSGRGALYQETQYF. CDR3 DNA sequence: TGCAGCGGACGGGGGGCTCTGTACCAAGAGACCCAGTACTTC.

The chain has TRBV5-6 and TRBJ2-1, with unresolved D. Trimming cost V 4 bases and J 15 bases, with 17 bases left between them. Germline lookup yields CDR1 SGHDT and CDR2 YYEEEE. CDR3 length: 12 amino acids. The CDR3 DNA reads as TGTGCCAGCAGCCGAAAGTGGCTTTCTCCGTTCTTC. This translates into CASSRKWLSPFF.

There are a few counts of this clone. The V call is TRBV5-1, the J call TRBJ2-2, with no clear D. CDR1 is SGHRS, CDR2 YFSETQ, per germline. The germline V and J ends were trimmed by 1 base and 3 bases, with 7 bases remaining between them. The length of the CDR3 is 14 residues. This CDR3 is CASSLYSDTGELFF. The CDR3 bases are TGCGCCAGCAGCTTGTACAGTGACACCGGGGAGCTGTTTTTT.

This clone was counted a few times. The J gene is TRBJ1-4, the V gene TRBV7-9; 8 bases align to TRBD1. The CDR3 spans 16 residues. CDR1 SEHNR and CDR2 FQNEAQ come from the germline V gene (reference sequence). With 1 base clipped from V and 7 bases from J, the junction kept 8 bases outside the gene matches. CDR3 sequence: CASSLDLAGGREKLFF. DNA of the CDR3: TGTGCCAGCAGCTTAGATCTAGCAGGGGGCCGTGAAAAACTGTTTTTT.

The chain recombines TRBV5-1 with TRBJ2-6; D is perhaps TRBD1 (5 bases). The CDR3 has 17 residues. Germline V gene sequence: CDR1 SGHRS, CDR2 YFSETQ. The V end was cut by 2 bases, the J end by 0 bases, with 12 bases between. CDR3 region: CASSFLETASGANVLTF. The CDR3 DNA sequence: TGCGCCAGCAGCTTCCTGGAGACAGCCTCTGGGGCCAACGTCCTGACTTTC.